This note documents a single T cell receptor (beta chain) sequence. Its antigen remains undetermined. There are no base qualities to consult, and no much larger clone falls within one base. This sample was included in a study of identical twins (TCRdb year 2016). About the full investigation: TCR alpha and beta repertoires from monozygotic twins, unrelated adults of various ages and cord blood were deep-sequenced to test whether fetal clonotypes persist. To rule out contamination, the twin experiments were replicated at different times with different library preparation protocols.

Receptor amplification or capture employed 5' RACE. The reads were generated on an Illumina HiSeq 2000. Template switching introduced a universal primer binding site; the final cDNA contained a unique molecular identifier, enabling accurate counting of TCR cDNA molecules. First-strand cDNA for TCR alpha and beta chains was synthesized from specific primers in the conserved constant-segment region. Each cDNA library was double barcoded, with a SMART-Mk sample barcode plus Illumina barcodes, to control for contamination. TruSeq adapter sequences and Illumina sample barcodes were added in two successive PCR steps. The Illumina HiSeq platform was used with custom primers to sequence TCR alpha and beta cDNA libraries. In the paper's pipeline: MiGEC processed the raw reads to extract unique molecular identifiers, while MiXCR was used to determine the CDR3 positions. For each individual, recombination models were inferred using an EM algorithm with the repgenHMM and IGoR tools. The tcR package in R was used for shared clonotype analysis, with sharing normalized by the product of cloneset sizes. To study raw recombination free of thymic and clonal selection effects, out-of-frame nonproductive sequences were analyzed. TCRdb passed the public sequencing reads through fastp at Q25 and MiXCR, retaining productive beta sequences. CDR3 protein duplicates are merged, each entry listing the most common genes and DNA. The V and J calls come from TCRdb's annotation, not from the publication. Counted in this sample were about 720,000 distinct CDR3 sequences; 15% to 20% of them appeared once. The leading ten clones occupy around 13% of the sample.

CDR1 and CDR2, looked up from the germline V gene (reference sequence), are LGHDT and YNNKEL. There are 16 amino acids in the CDR3, from cysteine to phenylalanine inclusive. The read is trimmed to its CDR3 DNA, 48 bases read in frame from base 1. Trimming costs V 4 bases and J 4 bases, and their ends lie 17 bases apart. All donors were healthy Caucasians. Three pairs of female monozygotic twins, all aged about 18 to 30 years, made up the twin cohort. Peripheral blood mononuclear cells were used as the source from which RNA for TCR libraries was isolated. Overall study outcomes, separate from this receptor: Invariant T cells such as MAIT and iNKT could partly confound zero-insertion analyses, although diverse VJ usage argued against such confounding for most clonotypes. Out-of-frame TCR alpha sequences shared between twins showed an excess of low generation-probability sequences compared with coincidental sharing between unrelated individuals. The excess sharing between twins in beta out-of-frame sequences was weaker because fewer shared sequences reduced the signal-to-noise ratio. Because the same donors could not be followed over many years, conclusions were based on cross-sectional statistical analysis. In monozygotic twins, recombination models systematically underestimated out-of-frame TCR alpha sharing, but the models matched the sharing seen between unrelated individuals. Fewer insertions were carried by abundant cord blood beta clonotypes, a similar but weaker trend appeared in young adult naive repertoires, and no such trend appeared in memory repertoires.

This same sample was also taken into another study, of T cells expressing NK-cell markers. The second investigation adds: Three sorted T-cell subsets (CD3+CD56+NKG2C+, CD3+CD56+NKG2C- and CD3+CD56-NKG2C+) from 7 to 9 donors had their TCR beta-chain repertoires profiled. Among the eight sequenced donors, only one was HCMV-seronegative, while the other seven were HCMV-seropositive. To restrict sorting to alphabetaTCR-expressing T cells, an anti-gammadeltaTCR antibody was added in several experiments. In six donors, the dominant CD3+CD56+NKG2C+ clonotypes were among the top 10 CD8+ clonotypes and accounted for about 1.0-8% of CD8+ T cells. Those dominant clonotypes were again the most abundant among CD3+CD56-NKG2C+ cells in four donors, at about 25-60.1%. It remained unclear whether the expanded NKG2C-expressing T cell clones were specific for HCMV antigens. The study sequenced eight donors, all healthy volunteers chosen at random: three men and five women. HCMV serostatus was determined by detecting HCMV-specific IgG in serum with a commercial ELISA kit. For six donors, unsorted PBMC were also used to sequence bulk peripheral blood T-cell repertoires. MIGEC was used to demultiplex reads and group the reads by UMI, and MiTCR was used to assemble and quantify clonotypes. To remove erroneous sequences, TCR cDNA sequences were retained only when supported by two or more reads. The tcR package was used for downstream repertoire analysis, with clonotypes matched between fractions based on CDR3 nucleotide sequence plus V segment. VDJmatch was used to annotate antigen specificity against VDJdb, with one amino acid substitution in CDR3 permitted.

This chain is built from TRBV3-1 and TRBJ2-1; the D gene could be TRBD1 or TRBD2, each one agreeing over 5 bases. This receptor was identified in a young woman in good health. Material for sequencing was PBMCs. In nucleotides, the sequence is TGTGCCAGCAGCCTCCGGGCTGGGACCGCATACAATGAGCAGTTCTTC. This encodes CASSLRAGTAYNEQFF.